The clone carrying this TCR beta chain was observed a handful of times. TCR sequencing used cDNA made by reverse transcription of extracted RNA. Profiled with immunoSEQ multiplex PCR; TCRdb holds only in-frame clones, not every one. The sample has roughly 200,000 clones, roughly 50% seen once; the top ten hold about a tenth. These data are taken from a study of CD8+ T cells in alopecia areata. V gave up 4 bases and J gave up 8 bases, with 18 bases separating them. Looked up from germline, CDR1 is SGHRS and CDR2 is YFSETQ. CDR3 length: 14 amino acids. The treatment is: oral pan-JAK inhibitor, 5-10 mg twice daily.

This specimen was CD8+ T cells sorted from blood, taken at week 24, from a patient treated with tofacitinib. The source of this sequence is a human donor with alopecia areata. The chain combines TRBV5-1 with TRBJ1-2; D is perhaps TRBD1 (6 bases). Here the CDR3 DNA reads TGCGCCAGCAGCCCTGGACAGCCGAATGGAGGCTACACCTTC. Translation: CASSPGQPNGGYTF.